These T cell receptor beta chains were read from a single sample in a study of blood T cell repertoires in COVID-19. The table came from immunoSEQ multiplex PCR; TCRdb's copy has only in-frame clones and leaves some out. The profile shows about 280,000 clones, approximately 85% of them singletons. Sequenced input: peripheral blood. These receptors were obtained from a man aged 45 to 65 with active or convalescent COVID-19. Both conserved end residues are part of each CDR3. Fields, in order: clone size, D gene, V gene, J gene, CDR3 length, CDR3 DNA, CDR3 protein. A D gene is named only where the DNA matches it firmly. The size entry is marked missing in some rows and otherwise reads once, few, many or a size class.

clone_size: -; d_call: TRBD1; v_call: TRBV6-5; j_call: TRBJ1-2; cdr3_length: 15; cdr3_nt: TGTGCCAGCAGGCGGGACAGCTCTACCTCTTATGGCTACACCTTC; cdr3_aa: CASRRDSSTSYGYTF
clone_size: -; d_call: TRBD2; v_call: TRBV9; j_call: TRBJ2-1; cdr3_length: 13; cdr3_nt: TGTGCCAGGGGGTTAGCGGGAGGAAATGAGCAGTTCTTC; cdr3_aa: CARGLAGGNEQFF
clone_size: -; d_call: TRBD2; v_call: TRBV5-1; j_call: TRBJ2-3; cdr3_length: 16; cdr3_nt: TGCGCCAGCAGCTTGGGGGCTCTAGCGGGAGCAGATACGCAGTATTTT; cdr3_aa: CASSLGALAGADTQYF
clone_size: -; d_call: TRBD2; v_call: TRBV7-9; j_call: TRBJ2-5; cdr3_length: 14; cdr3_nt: TGTGCCAGCAGCCAAGCGGGAACAAGAGAGACCCAGTACTTC; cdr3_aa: CASSQAGTRETQYF
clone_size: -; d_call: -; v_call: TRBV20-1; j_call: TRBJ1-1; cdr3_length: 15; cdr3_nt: TGCAGTGCTAGTTACGGGTTATTCATGAACACTGAAGCTTTCTTT; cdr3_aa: CSASYGLFMNTEAFF
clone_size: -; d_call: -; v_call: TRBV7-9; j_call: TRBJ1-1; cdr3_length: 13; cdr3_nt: TGTGCCAGCAGCTTAGGAGCAGGCGCTGAAGCTTTCTTT; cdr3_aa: CASSLGAGAEAFF
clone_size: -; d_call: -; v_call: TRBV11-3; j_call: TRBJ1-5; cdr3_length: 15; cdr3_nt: TGTGCCAGCAGCCCGAGGACAGACCGAAATCAGCCCCAGCATTTT; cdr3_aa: CASSPRTDRNQPQHF
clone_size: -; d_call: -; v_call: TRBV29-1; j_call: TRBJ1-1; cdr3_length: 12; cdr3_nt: TGCAGCGTCGAGGGTCCGGGGTCTGAAGCTTTCTTT; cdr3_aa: CSVEGPGSEAFF
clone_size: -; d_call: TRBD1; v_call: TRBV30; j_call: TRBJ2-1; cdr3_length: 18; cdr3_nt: TGTGCCTGGAGAGGACAGGGTATCAGACTAGGAGACTACAATGAGCAGTTCTTC; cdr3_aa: CAWRGQGIRLGDYNEQFF
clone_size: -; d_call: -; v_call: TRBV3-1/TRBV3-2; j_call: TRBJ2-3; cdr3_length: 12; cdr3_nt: TGTGCCAGCAGTCAGACTACAGATACGCAGTATTTT; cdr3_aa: CASSQTTDTQYF
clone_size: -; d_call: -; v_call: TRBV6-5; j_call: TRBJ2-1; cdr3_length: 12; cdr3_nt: TGTGCCAGCAGGCCCCAGGGGAATGAGCAGTTCTTC; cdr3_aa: CASRPQGNEQFF
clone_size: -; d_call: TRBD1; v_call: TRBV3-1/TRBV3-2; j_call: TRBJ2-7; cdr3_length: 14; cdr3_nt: TGTGCCAGCAGCCAAGGGGACAGGACCTACGAGCAGTACTTC; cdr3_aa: CASSQGDRTYEQYF
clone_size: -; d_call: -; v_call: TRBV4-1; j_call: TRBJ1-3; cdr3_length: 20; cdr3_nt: TGCGCCAGCAGCCAATTCAGTATGGAGGGACGGCGGCCCTCTGGAAACACCATATATTTT; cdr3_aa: CASSQFSMEGRRPSGNTIYF
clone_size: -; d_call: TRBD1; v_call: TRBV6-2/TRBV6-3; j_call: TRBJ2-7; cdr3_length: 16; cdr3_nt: TGTGCCAGCAGTTCGGTCGGGACAGCAAAATCCTACGAGCAGTACTTC; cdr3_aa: CASSSVGTAKSYEQYF
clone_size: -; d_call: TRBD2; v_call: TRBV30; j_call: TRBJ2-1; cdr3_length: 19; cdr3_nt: TGTGCCTGGAGTCGAAGCAAATCGGGCCTAGCGGGAAGTTACAATGAGCAGTTCTTC; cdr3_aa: CAWSRSKSGLAGSYNEQFF
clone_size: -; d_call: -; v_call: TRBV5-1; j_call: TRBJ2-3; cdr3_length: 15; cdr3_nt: TGCGCCAGCAGCTTGGATTGGGCCTTCACAGATACGCAGTATTTT; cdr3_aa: CASSLDWAFTDTQYF
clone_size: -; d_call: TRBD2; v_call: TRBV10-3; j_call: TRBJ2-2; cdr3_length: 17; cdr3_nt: TGTGCCATCAGTGATTCGGCTAGCGGGAGGCGGACCGGGGAGCTGTTTTTT; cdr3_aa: CAISDSASGRRTGELFF
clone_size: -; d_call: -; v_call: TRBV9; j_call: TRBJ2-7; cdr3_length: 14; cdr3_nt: TGTGCCAGCAGCGTCGGAGGGAGGGGGAACGAGCAGTACTTC; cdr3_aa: CASSVGGRGNEQYF
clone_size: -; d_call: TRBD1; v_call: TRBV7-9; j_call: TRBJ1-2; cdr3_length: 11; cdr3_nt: TGTGCCAGCAGCACAGGGGGGAGGTACACCTTC; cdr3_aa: CASSTGGRYTF
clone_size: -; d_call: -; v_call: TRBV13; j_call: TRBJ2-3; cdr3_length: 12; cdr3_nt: TGTGCCAGCAGCTCTCTAACAGATACGCAGTATTTT; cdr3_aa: CASSSLTDTQYF
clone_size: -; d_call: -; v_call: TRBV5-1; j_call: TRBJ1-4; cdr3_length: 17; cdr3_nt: TGCGCCAGCAGCTTACGAGTCTCCGGGACAACTAATGAAAAACTGTTTTTT; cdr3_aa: CASSLRVSGTTNEKLFF
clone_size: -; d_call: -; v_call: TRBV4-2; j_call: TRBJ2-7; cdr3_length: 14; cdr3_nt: TGTGCCAGCAGCCAATTGGACTACCCCTACAAGCAGTACTTC; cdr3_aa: CASSQLDYPYKQYF
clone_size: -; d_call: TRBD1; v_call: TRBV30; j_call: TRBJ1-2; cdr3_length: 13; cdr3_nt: TGTGCCTGGAGTTCAACAGGGGGCCATGGCTACACCTTC; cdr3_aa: CAWSSTGGHGYTF
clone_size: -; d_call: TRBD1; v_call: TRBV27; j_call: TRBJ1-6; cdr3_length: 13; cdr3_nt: TGTGCCAGCAGACTACAGGGGGAGACACCCCTCCACTTT; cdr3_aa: CASRLQGETPLHF
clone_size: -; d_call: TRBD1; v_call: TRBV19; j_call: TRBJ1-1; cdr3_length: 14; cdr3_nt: TGTGCCAGTAGTATGAGGGGGCGGGCCACTGAAGCTTTCTTT; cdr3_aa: CASSMRGRATEAFF
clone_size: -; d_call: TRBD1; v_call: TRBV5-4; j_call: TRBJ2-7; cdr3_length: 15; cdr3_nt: TGTGCCAGCAGCCCTGGACAGGGGAACTCCTACGAGCAGTACTTC; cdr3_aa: CASSPGQGNSYEQYF
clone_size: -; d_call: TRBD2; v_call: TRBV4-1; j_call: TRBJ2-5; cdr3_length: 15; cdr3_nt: TGCGCCAGCAGCCAAGGAGCGGGAGGGCCGGAGACCCAGTACTTC; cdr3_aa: CASSQGAGGPETQYF
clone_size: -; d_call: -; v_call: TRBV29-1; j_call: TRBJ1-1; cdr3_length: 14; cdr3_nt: TGCAGCCTCCTCCTTGTGGGGGAGGACACTGAAGCTTTCTTT; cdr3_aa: CSLLLVGEDTEAFF
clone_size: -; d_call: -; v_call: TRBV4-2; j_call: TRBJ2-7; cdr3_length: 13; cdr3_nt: TGTGCCAGCAGCCAAGGGCCTCTGAGGGAGCAGTACTTC; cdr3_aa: CASSQGPLREQYF
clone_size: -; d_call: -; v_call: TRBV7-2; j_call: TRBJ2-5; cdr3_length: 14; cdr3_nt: TGTGCCAGCAGCCTCCAGACAGGCGGGGAGACCCAGTACTTC; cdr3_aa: CASSLQTGGETQYF
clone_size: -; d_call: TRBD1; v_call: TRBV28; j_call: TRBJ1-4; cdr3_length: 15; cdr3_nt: TGTGCCAGCAGTTTAGCCGGGACAGGGATGGGTACTCTGTTTTTT; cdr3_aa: CASSLAGTGMGTLFF
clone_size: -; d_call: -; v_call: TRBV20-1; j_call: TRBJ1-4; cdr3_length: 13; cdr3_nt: TGCAGTGCTACTGACAGGCCCACTGAAAAACTGTTTTTT; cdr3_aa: CSATDRPTEKLFF
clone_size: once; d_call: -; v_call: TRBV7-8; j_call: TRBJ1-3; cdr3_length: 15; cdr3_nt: TGTGCCAGCAGCGCGACAGCTTACTCTGGAAACACCATATATTTT; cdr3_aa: CASSATAYSGNTIYF
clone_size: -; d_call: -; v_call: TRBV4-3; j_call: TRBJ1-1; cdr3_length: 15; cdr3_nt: TGCGCCAGCAGCCCCCAAAGCGGGGGAAACACTGAAGCTTTCTTT; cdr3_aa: CASSPQSGGNTEAFF
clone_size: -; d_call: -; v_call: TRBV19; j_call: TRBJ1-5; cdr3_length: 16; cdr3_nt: TGTGCCAGTAGTCCCCGAAGCGGGGGGGTCAATCAGCCCCAGCATTTT; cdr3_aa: CASSPRSGGVNQPQHF
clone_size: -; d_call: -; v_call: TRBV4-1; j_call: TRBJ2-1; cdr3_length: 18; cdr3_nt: TGCGCCAGCAGCCAAGATCCTTATCGGGAGAAGTCCTACAATGAGCAGTTCTTC; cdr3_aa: CASSQDPYREKSYNEQFF
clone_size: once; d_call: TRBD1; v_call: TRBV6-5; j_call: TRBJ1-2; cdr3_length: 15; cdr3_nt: TGTGCCAGCAGTTACTCCGGGACAGGGAGTAATGGCTACACCTTC; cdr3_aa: CASSYSGTGSNGYTF
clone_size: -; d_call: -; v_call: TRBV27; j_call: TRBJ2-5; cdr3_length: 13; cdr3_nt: TGTGCCAGCAGTTTACAGGGCCGCGAGACCCAGTACTTC; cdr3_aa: CASSLQGRETQYF
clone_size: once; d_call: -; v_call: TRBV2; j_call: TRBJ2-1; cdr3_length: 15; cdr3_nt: TGTGCCAGCAGTGACGGGTGGCCTTCCTACAATGAGCAGTTCTTC; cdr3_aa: CASSDGWPSYNEQFF
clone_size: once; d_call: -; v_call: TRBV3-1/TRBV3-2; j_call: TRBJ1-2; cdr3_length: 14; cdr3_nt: TGTGCCAGCAAGGGGGGAGGGGGATTCTATGGCTACACCTTC; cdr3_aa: CASKGGGGFYGYTF
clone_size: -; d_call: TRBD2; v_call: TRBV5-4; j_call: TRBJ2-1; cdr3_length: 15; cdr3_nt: TGTGCCAGCAGCCCAAGCGGGAGATCCTACAATGAGCAGTTCTTC; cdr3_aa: CASSPSGRSYNEQFF
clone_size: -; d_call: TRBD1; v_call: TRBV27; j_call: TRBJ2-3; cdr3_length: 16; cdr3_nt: TGTGCCAGCAGTGCGACAGGGTGGGCCGGCACAGATACGCAGTATTTT; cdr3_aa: CASSATGWAGTDTQYF
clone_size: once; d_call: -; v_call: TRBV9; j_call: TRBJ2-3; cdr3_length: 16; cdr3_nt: TGTGCCAGCAGCGTAGCTGGGTTAGCTGCCACAGATACGCAGTATTTT; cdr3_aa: CASSVAGLAATDTQYF
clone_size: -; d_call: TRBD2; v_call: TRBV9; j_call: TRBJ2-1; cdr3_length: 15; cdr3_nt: TGTGCCAGCAGCATCCTAGCGGGAACCATCAATGAGCAGTTCTTC; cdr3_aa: CASSILAGTINEQFF
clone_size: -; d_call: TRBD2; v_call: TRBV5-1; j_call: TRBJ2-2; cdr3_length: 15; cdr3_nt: TGCGCCAGCAGCTTGGTGGGACTAGTAGCCGGGGAGCTGTTTTTT; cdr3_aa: CASSLVGLVAGELFF
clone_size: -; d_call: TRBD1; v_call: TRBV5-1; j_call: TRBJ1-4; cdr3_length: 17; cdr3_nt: TGCGCCAGCAGCTTACATGGGACAGCACCTTATAATGAAAAACTGTTTTTT; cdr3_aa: CASSLHGTAPYNEKLFF
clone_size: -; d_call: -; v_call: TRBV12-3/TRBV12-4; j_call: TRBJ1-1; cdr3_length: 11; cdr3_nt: TGTGCCAGCGGCTATAGCTATGAAGCTTTCTTT; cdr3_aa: CASGYSYEAFF
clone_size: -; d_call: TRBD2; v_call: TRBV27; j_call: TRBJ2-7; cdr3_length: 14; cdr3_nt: TGTGCCACTAGGAAGCAAGCGGGACTTTACGAGCAGTACTTC; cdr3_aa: CATRKQAGLYEQYF